The 9 T cell receptor beta chains given below trace back to one sample, sequenced in a study of graft-versus-host responses after intestinal transplantation. Sequencing used immunoSEQ multiplex PCR; TCRdb keeps in-frame clones, though not all of them. Among 60,000 to 65,000 clones listed, roughly 89% were seen once. The starting material, graft tissue, was processed to release intraepithelial and lamina propria lymphocytes. Material: ileum tissue, obtained more than 350 days after transplant. All receptors come from a human patient who received an intestinal transplant, so some T cells may come from the graft donor.

A single count supports this clone. The rearrangement links TRBV6-1 to TRBJ1-2; D is undetermined. V lost 7 bases and J 7 bases, leaving 19 bases between the germline ends. Germline-derived CDR1 and CDR2 are MNHNS and SASEGT. The CDR3 is 14 amino acids. This CDR3 is CASNHGEESFGYTF. The CDR3 DNA is TGTGCCAGCAATCACGGGGAGGAGAGCTTTGGCTACACCTTC.

The chain employs TRBV6-6 and TRBJ2-3; tentative D call: TRBD1 (6 bases). The ends were cut back, 7 bases at V and 8 bases at J, with 16 bases in the middle. This CDR3 contains 13 residues. Germline CDR1 MNHNY, CDR2 SVGAGI (reference sequence). DNA for the CDR3: TGTGCCAGCACCTATGCAGGGGAAAGTACGCAGTATTTT. It specifies CASTYAGESTQYF.

This chain uses TRBV29-1 with TRBJ1-1; D remains ambiguous. Germline CDR1 is SQVTM and CDR2 is ANQGSEA. The CDR3 consists of 11 residues. The V end lost 8 bases, the J end lost 0 bases, and 7 bases lay between the germline ends. The CDR3 loop reads CSSTVNTEAFF. CDR3 bases: TGCAGCTCGACGGTGAACACTGAAGCTTTCTTT. The variable domain in full, with the rest retrieved from reference TRBV29-1 and TRBJ1-1, is SAVISQKPSRDICQRGTSLTIQCQVDSQVTMMFWYRQQPGQSLTLIATANQGSEATYESGFVIDKFPISRPNLTFSTLTVSNMSPEDSSIYLCSSTVNTEAFFGQGTRLTVV.

The chain joins TRBV28 to TRBJ2-5; 11 bases match TRBD2. Germline loops: CDR1 MDHEN, CDR2 SYDVKM. V lost 6 bases to trimming and J lost 4 bases; unmatched junction nucleotides: 25. The CDR3 runs 21 residues. CDR3 coding DNA: TGTGCCAGCAGCCTACTAGCGGGAGAACATTTAAGCGCCGACCTCGGAGAGACCCAGTACTTC. This translates into CASSLLAGEHLSADLGETQYF. Filled out from reference TRBV28 and TRBJ2-5, the complete variable domain reads DVKVTQSSRYLVKRTGEKVFLECVQDMDHENMFWYRQDPGLGLRLIYFSYDVKMKEKGDIPEGYSVSREKKERFSLILESASTNQTSMYLCASSLLAGEHLSADLGETQYFGPGTRLLVL.

The V and J genes are TRBV23-1 and TRBJ2-2, with 10 bases fitting TRBD2. TRBV23-1 qualifies as an ORF whose function is uncertain. The V and J ends lost 6 bases and 5 bases, in that order; junction bases with no gene match: 9. The CDR3 extends over 16 amino acids. In nucleotides, the CDR3 is TGCGCCAGCAGCGAAAGACTAGCGGGTAAGACCGGGGAGCTGTTTTTT. This translates into CASSERLAGKTGELFF.

This sequence joins TRBV15 and TRBJ1-4; maybe TRBD1 (6 bases). Germline CDR1 is LNHNV and CDR2 is YYDKDF (reference sequence). Trimming left V 3 bases short and J 4 bases short, with 12 bases between. The CDR3 extends over 15 amino acids. The CDR3 spells CATSSAQGFNEKLFF. CDR3 in DNA: TGTGCCACCAGCAGTGCACAGGGCTTTAATGAAAAACTGTTTTTT.

The rearrangement joins TRBV2 to TRBJ1-5; D is unclear. The V gene lost 4 bases and the J gene lost 5 bases, with 9 bases spanning the gap. CDR3 length: 13 residues. CDR1 SNHLY and CDR2 FYNNEI come from the germline V gene. CDR3 DNA: TGTGCCAGCAGTGTGGCAGGACATCAGCCCCAGCATTTT. Amino acids: CASSVAGHQPQHF.

J is TRBJ2-1 and V is TRBV28, with 11 bases lining up with TRBD2. This CDR3 contains 19 residues. Germline V lookup: CDR1 MDHEN, CDR2 SYDVKM. With 7 bases clipped from V and 3 bases from J, the junction kept 17 bases outside the gene matches. This CDR3 reads CASIGAGLADVRGYNEQFF. DNA of the CDR3: TGTGCCAGCATAGGCGCGGGACTAGCGGACGTCCGGGGCTACAATGAGCAGTTCTTC.

The CDR3 reads CSVKWTGYNEQFF. The CDR3 nucleotides are TGCAGCGTTAAATGGACAGGCTACAATGAGCAGTTCTTC. V gene TRBV29-1 combines with J gene TRBJ2-1; TRBD1 agrees at 7 bases. The CDR3 contains 13 residues. V shed 5 bases, J shed 3 bases, and the junction held 4 bases outside the gene matches. Germline V gene sequence: CDR1 SQVTM, CDR2 ANQGSEA.